Each of the 9 T cell receptor beta chains below was sequenced from the same sample in a study of blood T cell repertoires in COVID-19. Sequencing was performed with immunoSEQ multiplex PCR; in TCRdb, only in-frame clones are kept and a portion is missing. The sample includes approximately 150,000 clones, about 80% of them seen just once. Sequencing used peripheral blood. The receptor source for this set is a man between 65 and 85 years old with active or convalescent COVID-19.

This clone has just one count. This chain links TRBV15 with TRBJ2-1; perhaps TRBD1 as D (5 bases). With 2 bases removed from V and 9 bases from J, the gap between germline ends came to 11 bases. There are 13 residues in the CDR3. Germline V CDR1 and CDR2: LNHNV, YYDKDF (reference sequence). CDR3 DNA sequence: TGTGCCACCAGCAGAAAAGGGGTGAGTGAGCAGTTCTTC. Translated, it gives CATSRKGVSEQFF.

This clone was recorded once. This rearrangement joins TRBV29-1 to TRBJ1-2; D is unclear. The germline V gene encodes CDR1 SQVTM and CDR2 ANQGSEA. This CDR3 region has 12 residues. Trimming left V 4 bases short and J 2 bases short, with 8 bases between. The CDR3 sequence: CSVGSRNYGYTF. CDR3 nucleotide sequence: TGCAGCGTTGGGTCCAGAAACTATGGCTACACCTTC.

The genes are TRBV11-2 and TRBJ1-3, with 7 bases identical to TRBD1. The CDR3 sequence is 15 residues long. Germline V gene data show CDR1 as SGHAT and CDR2 as FQNNGV. V lost 4 bases and J lost 2; bases outside the gene matches: 5. The CDR3 nucleotides read TGTGCCAGCAGCTCCAGGGGGATTCCTGGAAACACCATATATTTT. The encoded protein is CASSSRGIPGNTIYF.

This clone was found a few times. The rearrangement links TRBV19 to TRBJ1-1; 8 bases match TRBD1. The germline V gene encodes CDR1 LNHDA and CDR2 SQIVND (reference sequence). Losses at the gene ends were 7 bases for V and 0 bases for J; bases not matched to a gene: 10. The CDR3 runs 16 residues. The CDR3 loop is CASTRGDRGVNTEAFF. DNA for the CDR3: TGTGCCAGTACCCGAGGCGACAGGGGAGTGAACACTGAAGCTTTCTTT.

This chain connects TRBV10-1 to TRBJ2-1; 14 bases are a match to TRBD2. CDR1 and CDR2 (germline): WNHNN, SYGVQD (reference sequence). V gave up 4 bases and J gave up 4 bases; unmatched junction bases: 3. The CDR3 sequence is 16 residues long. The DNA for the CDR3 is TGCGCCAGCAGTGCCCGGACTAGCGGGGGGTACAATGAGCAGTTCTTC. Residues: CASSARTSGGYNEQFF.

CDR3 sequence: CASSHHRKNIQYF. The CDR3 DNA follows: TGTGCCAGTAGTCACCACAGGAAAAACATTCAGTACTTC. The rearrangement uses TRBV19 and TRBJ2-4, with D possibly matching TRBD1 (5 bases). V gave up 5 bases and J gave up 4 bases, with 9 bases separating them. CDR1 and CDR2 from the germline V gene are LNHDA and SQIVND (reference sequence). The CDR3 length is 13 residues.

The genes are TRBV5-1 and TRBJ2-5, with unresolved D. The CDR3 spans 14 residues. Germline CDR1 and CDR2: SGHRS and YFSETQ. V was cut by 7 bases and J by 1 base, with 14 bases left in between. CDR3 amino acids: CASRAQASQETQYF. CDR3 DNA sequence: TGCGCCAGCCGCGCGCAAGCTTCCCAAGAGACCCAGTACTTC.

The chain has TRBV27 and TRBJ2-5; D ambiguous. With 2 bases removed from V and 5 bases from J, the gap between germline ends came to 12 bases. Germline CDR1 reads MNHEY; CDR2 reads SMNVEV (reference sequence). There are 14 residues in the CDR3. The CDR3 DNA reads TGTGCCAGCAGTTTAGAAGCTAGTTGGGAGACCCAGTACTTC. It is translated as CASSLEASWETQYF.

The rearrangement uses TRBV6-5 and TRBJ2-7; D possibly corresponds to TRBD2 (6 bases). V lost 4 bases and J lost 0, with 16 bases in between. The CDR3 covers 16 residues. Germline loops: CDR1 MNHEY, CDR2 SVGAGI. CDR3: CASSSIRGDFSYEQYF. CDR3 nucleotides: TGTGCCAGCAGTTCCATACGAGGGGACTTCTCCTACGAGCAGTACTTC.